The 12 T cell receptor beta chains below come from one sample, sequenced in a study of cytomegalovirus exposure and HLA in healthy donors. The PCR had 60 Vbeta and 13 Jbeta primers. TCRdb's copy holds only in-frame clones and misses some; the assay was immunoSEQ multiplex PCR. The sample consists of tens of thousands of clones, about 67% of them appearing once. Sequenced: PBMCs. Source of these receptors: a man under 40 in good health and CMV-seronegative.

The chain joins TRBV7-6 to TRBJ1-5; D uncertain. Germline assignment: CDR1 SGHVS and CDR2 FNYEAQ. The length of the CDR3 is 13 residues. V lost 0 bases and J lost 5, with 5 bases in between. The CDR3 nucleotides are TGTGCCAGCAGCTTAGCGGCCGATCAGCCCCAGCATTTT. Translated: CASSLAADQPQHF. Supplemented by reference TRBV7-6 and TRBJ1-5, the full variable domain reads GAGVSQSPRYKVTKRGQDVALRCDPISGHVSLYWYRQALGQGPEFLTYFNYEAQQDKSGLPNDRFSAERPEGSISTLTIQRTEQRDSAMYRCASSLAADQPQHFGDGTRLSIL.

This clone showed up just a few times. V is TRBV6-1 and J is TRBJ1-1, with 9 bases fitting TRBD1. Germline values: CDR1 MNHNS, CDR2 SASEGT. The trim removed 5 bases at V and 4 bases at J, leaving 5 bases unmatched. This CDR3 is built from 14 residues. The CDR3 sequence: CASSPQGAATEAFF. CDR3 in DNA: TGTGCCAGCAGTCCACAGGGGGCTGCCACTGAAGCTTTCTTT.

CDR3 residues: CASSLAGGATNEKLFF. CDR3 DNA: TGTGCCAGCAGTTTGGCGGGGGGCGCAACTAATGAAAAACTGTTTTTT. J is TRBJ1-4 and V is TRBV27; maybe TRBD1 (6 bases). The V end lost 3 bases, the J end lost 0 bases, and 11 bases lay between the germline ends. The CDR3 runs 16 residues. The germline gives CDR1 MNHEY, CDR2 SMNVEV (reference sequence).

This clone occurred a few times. CDR3 in amino acids: CASSQGGSSNYGYTF. In DNA form, the CDR3 reads TGCGCCAGCAGCCAAGGAGGCAGTTCTAACTATGGCTACACCTTC. The chain is built from TRBV4-3 and TRBJ1-2; no firm D call. CDR1 is LGHNA, CDR2 YSLEER, per germline. V was cut by 1 base and J by 0 bases, with 9 bases left in between. The CDR3 covers 15 residues.

The rearrangement uses TRBV29-1 and TRBJ1-1, with D possibly matching TRBD1 (5 bases). Germline V lookup: CDR1 SQVTM, CDR2 ANQGSEA. Trimming took 5 bases from V and 10 from J, leaving 14 bases between them. The CDR3 loop spans 11 amino acids. As DNA, the CDR3 is TGCAGCGTTCCCAAGGGGCCCGGAGCTTTCTTT. This codes for CSVPKGPGAFF.

This clone occurred a few times. The J gene is TRBJ1-1, the V gene TRBV15; D may be TRBD1 (6 bases). Trimming shortened V by 5 bases and J by 8 bases, and 21 bases separated the two germline ends. Germline V gene sequence: CDR1 LNHNV, CDR2 YYDKDF (reference sequence). The CDR3 totals 15 residues. The CDR3 region is CATSGGEGLYGEAFF. The CDR3 DNA reads TGTGCCACCAGCGGGGGCGAAGGGCTTTACGGGGAAGCTTTCTTT.

The chain has TRBV7-3 and TRBJ2-1; D is possibly TRBD2 (6 bases). CDR3 length: 14 amino acids. V lost 5 bases to trimming and J lost 3 bases, with 11 bases between them. Germline V lookup: CDR1 SGHTA, CDR2 FQGTGA. The CDR3 loop reads CASSPLGGYNEQFF. CDR3 in DNA: TGTGCCAGCAGCCCCTTGGGGGGCTACAATGAGCAGTTCTTC. The whole variable domain, filled in from reference TRBV7-3 and TRBJ2-1, reads GAGVSQTPSNKVTEKGKYVELRCDPISGHTALYWYRQSLGQGPEFLIYFQGTGAADDSGLPNDRFFAVRPEGSVSTLKIQRTERGDSAVYLCASSPLGGYNEQFFGPGTRLTVL.

The chain carries TRBV30 and TRBJ2-2; 9 bases align to TRBD1. Germline V gene lookup returns CDR1 GTSNPN and CDR2 SVGIG (reference sequence). The CDR3 runs to 16 residues. The trim removed 2 bases at V and 4 bases at J, leaving 8 bases unmatched. The chain's CDR3 is CAWSTTRTGVTGELFF. CDR3 in DNA: TGTGCCTGGAGTACGACGAGGACAGGGGTCACCGGGGAGCTGTTTTTT.

The chain recombines TRBV9 with TRBJ1-1; 8 positions agree with TRBD1. This CDR3 region has 19 residues. Losses at the gene ends were 0 bases for V and 7 bases for J; bases not matched to a gene: 20. Germline lookup yields CDR1 SGDLS and CDR2 YYNGEE. The CDR3 loop is CASSVDKDRASTLMDEAFF. The CDR3, as DNA: TGTGCCAGCAGCGTAGATAAGGACAGGGCTTCGACTCTAATGGATGAAGCTTTCTTT.

The chain uses TRBV15 and TRBJ1-1; 11 bases map to TRBD1. The CDR3 sequence is 16 residues long. Losses at the gene ends were 6 bases for V and 3 bases for J; bases not matched to a gene: 9. Germline V lookup: CDR1 LNHNV, CDR2 YYDKDF (reference sequence). CDR3 coding DNA: TGTGCCACCAGGACCGGACAGGGGGCGAGGTACACTGAAGCTTTCTTT. Its protein product is CATRTGQGARYTEAFF.

The V and J genes are TRBV28 and TRBJ1-2; D is perhaps TRBD1 (6 bases). Germline loops: CDR1 MDHEN, CDR2 SYDVKM. V was clipped by 3 bases and J by 4 bases, with 9 bases between them. This CDR3 region has 13 residues. CDR3 in amino acids: CASSFQGIYGYTF. CDR3 DNA: TGTGCCAGCAGTTTCCAGGGGATCTATGGCTACACCTTC.

This clone came up once. The V call is TRBV4-2, the J call TRBJ2-7; tentative D call: TRBD1 (6 bases). This CDR3 contains 15 residues. The germline V gene has CDR1 LGHNA and CDR2 YNFKEQ. V was cut by 1 base and J by 5 bases, with 15 bases left in between. In DNA, the CDR3 is TGTGCCAGCAGCCAAGGGGTTTCAGGGGTCGACGAGCAGTACTTC. It codes for CASSQGVSGVDEQYF.